Given below is one T cell receptor (beta chain) in context. No antigen is known for it. The CD45RA-negative fraction was bead-selected with anti-CD45RO to obtain memory T cells. Germline V CDR1 and CDR2: MDHEN, SYDVKM. V lost 5 bases and J lost 2, with 24 bases in between. The CDR3 sequence is 18 residues long. From mRNA, alpha and beta CDR3 regions were amplified using semiquantitative ARM-PCR. Exponential amplification used communal superprimers after tagged nested gene-specific primers in ARM-PCR. Exonuclease cleared nested primers, then first-round products were reamplified. MiXCR was run by TCRdb on the multiplex PCR reads, yielding one entry per CDR3 protein. The sample shows some 10,000 distinct CDR3 sequences, roughly 54% of them seen only once. The data stem from a study of relationships among human T cell subsets. Findings and limits, study-wide: V, D, J usage, CDR3 length and N-additions were similar across seven subsets. Bead sorting may have left some CD4+CD8+ double-positive cells. Over 55% of CD8+ cytotoxic sequences came from clones with over 100 reads.

The clonotype was recovered from a man between 35 and 55 years old in good health. The V and J genes are TRBV28 and TRBJ1-2; D perhaps matches TRBD1 (6 bases). Source material: memory T cells sorted from blood. CDR3 sequence (DNA): TGTGCCAGCAGTCAACATTCATCCACCTTACAGGGCAACTATGGCTACACCTTC. Its protein product is CASSQHSSTLQGNYGYTF.